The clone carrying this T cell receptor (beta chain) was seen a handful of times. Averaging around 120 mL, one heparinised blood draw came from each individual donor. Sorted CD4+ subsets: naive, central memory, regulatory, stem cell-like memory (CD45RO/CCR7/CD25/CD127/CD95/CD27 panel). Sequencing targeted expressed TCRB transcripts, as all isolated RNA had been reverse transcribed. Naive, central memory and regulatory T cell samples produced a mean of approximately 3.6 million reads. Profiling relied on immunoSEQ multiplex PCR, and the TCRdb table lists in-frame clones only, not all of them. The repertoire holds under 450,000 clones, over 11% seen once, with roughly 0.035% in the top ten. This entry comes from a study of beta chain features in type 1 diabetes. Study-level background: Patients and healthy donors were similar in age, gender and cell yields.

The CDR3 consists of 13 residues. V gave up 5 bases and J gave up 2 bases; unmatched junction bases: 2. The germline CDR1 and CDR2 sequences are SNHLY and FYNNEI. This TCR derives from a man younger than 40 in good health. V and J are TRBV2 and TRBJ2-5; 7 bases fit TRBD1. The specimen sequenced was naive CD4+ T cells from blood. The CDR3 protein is CASSRQGQETQYF. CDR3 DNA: TGTGCCAGCAGTAGACAGGGTCAAGAGACCCAGTACTTC.